This T cell receptor (beta chain) originates from a study of identical twins. Broader study findings: High-abundance cord blood beta clonotypes had fewer insertions; memory repertoires showed none. Weaker excess twin sharing was seen among beta out-of-frame sequences.

This CDR3 is built from 12 residues. Looked up from germline, CDR1 is SNHLY and CDR2 is FYNNEI. V gave up 6 bases and J gave up 3 bases, with 9 bases separating them. Only healthy Caucasians were included as donors. As concerns this clonotype: Its antigen is unknown.

Unique molecular identifiers were present on the cDNA, and a universal primer site came from template switching. MiXCR was run by TCRdb on the 5' RACE reads, yielding one entry per CDR3 protein. The repertoire holds some 600,000 distinct CDR3 sequences, with around 7.5% as singletons. The same specimen was also included in a second study, on yellow fever vaccine responses in identical twins.

Sequencing input: PBMCs. The clonotype was recovered from a woman between 18 and 30 years old in good health. The rearrangement uses TRBV2 and TRBJ2-7; D remains ambiguous. The CDR3 sequence is CASRGPDYEQYF. The CDR3 DNA reads as TGTGCCAGCAGAGGGCCGGACTACGAGCAGTACTTC.